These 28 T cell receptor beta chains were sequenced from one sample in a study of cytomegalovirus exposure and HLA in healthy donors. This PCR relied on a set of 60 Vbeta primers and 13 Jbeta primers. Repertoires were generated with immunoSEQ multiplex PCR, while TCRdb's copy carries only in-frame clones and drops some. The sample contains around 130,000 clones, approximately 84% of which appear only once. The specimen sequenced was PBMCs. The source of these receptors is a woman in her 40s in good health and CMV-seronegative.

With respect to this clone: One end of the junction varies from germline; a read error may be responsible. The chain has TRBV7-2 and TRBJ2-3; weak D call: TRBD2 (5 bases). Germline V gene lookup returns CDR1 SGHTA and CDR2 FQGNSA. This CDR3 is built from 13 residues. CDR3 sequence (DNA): TGTGCCAGCAGCCCACCTAGCACAGATGCGCAGTATTTT. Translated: CASSPPSTDAQYF. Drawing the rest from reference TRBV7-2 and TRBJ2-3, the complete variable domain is GAGVSQSPSNKVTEKGKDVELRCDPISGHTALYWYRQSLGQGLEFLIYFQGNSAPDKSGLPSDRFSAERTGGSVSTLTIQRTQQEDSAVYLCASSPPSTDAQYFGPGTRLTVL.

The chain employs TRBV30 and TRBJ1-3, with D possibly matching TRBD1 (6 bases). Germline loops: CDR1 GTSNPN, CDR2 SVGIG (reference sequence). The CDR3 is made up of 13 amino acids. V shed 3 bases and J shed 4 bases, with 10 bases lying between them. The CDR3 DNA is TGTGCCTGGAGGAGGACAGTCGGAAACACCATATATTTT. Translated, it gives CAWRRTVGNTIYF.

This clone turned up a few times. CDR3 sequence (DNA): TGTGCCAGCAGCTCTAATAGTGAAAAACTGTTTTTT. Translating gives CASSSNSEKLFF. This sequence joins TRBV7-9 and TRBJ1-4; D is unclear. V was pared by 4 bases and J by 7 bases, with 7 bases between. Germline V gene lookup returns CDR1 SEHNR and CDR2 FQNEAQ (reference sequence). The CDR3 contains 12 residues.

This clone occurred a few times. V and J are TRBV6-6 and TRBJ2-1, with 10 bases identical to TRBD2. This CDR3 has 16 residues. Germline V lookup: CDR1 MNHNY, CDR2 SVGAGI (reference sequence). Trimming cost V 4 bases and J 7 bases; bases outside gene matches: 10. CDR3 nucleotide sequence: TGTGCCAGCAGTTTAACAAGCGGGGGGGCGTCAAATGAGCAGTTCTTC. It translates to CASSLTSGGASNEQFF.

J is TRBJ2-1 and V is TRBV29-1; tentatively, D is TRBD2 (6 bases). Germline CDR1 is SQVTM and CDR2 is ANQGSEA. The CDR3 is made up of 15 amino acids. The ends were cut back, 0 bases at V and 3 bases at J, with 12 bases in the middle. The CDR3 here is CSVEDDGSVYNEQFF. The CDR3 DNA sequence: TGCAGCGTTGAAGATGACGGGAGCGTCTACAATGAGCAGTTCTTC.

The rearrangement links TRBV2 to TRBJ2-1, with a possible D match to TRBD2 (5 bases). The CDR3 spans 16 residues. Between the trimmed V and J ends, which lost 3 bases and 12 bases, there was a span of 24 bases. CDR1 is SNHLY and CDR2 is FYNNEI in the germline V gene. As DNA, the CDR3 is TGTGCCAGCAGTGATCAAACTAGTTTTCTCTTCATCGGGCAGTTCTTC. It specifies CASSDQTSFLFIGQFF.

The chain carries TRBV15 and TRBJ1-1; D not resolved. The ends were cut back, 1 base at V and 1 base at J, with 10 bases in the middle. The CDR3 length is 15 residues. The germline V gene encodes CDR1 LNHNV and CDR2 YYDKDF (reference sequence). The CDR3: CATSRGSGSNTEAFF. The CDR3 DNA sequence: TGTGCCACCAGCAGAGGGAGCGGGTCGAACACTGAAGCTTTCTTT.

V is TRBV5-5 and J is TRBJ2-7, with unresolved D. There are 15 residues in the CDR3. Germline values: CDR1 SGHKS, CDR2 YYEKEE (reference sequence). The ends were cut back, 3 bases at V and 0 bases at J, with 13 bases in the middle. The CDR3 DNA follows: TGTGCCAGCAGCTCTGACACGCAGAGCTCCTACGAGCAGTACTTC. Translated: CASSSDTQSSYEQYF. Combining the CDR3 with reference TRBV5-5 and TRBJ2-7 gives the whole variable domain DAGVTQSPTHLIKTRGQQVTLRCSPISGHKSVSWYQQVLGQGPQFIFQYYEKEERGRGNFPDRFSARQFPNYSSELNVNALLLGDSALYLCASSSDTQSSYEQYFGPGTRLTVT.

The CDR3 coding sequence is TGTGCCAGCAGCCCCTCTGGGACAGTCTCCTACGAGCAGTACTTC. Amino acid sequence: CASSPSGTVSYEQYF. The V call is TRBV7-9, the J call TRBJ2-5, with TRBD1 matching 7 bases. Gene TRBJ2-7 matches the end of the DNA better, so the J call may be wrong. The CDR3 covers 15 residues. The germline V gene has CDR1 SEHNR and CDR2 FQNEAQ (reference sequence).

The chain's CDR3 is CASSSAQTYGYTF. The CDR3 coding sequence is TGTGCCAGCAGCTCTGCTCAGACTTATGGCTACACCTTC. The chain uses TRBV28 and TRBJ1-2; D call uncertain. The CDR3 is 13 amino acids. Trimming removed 6 bases at V and 5 bases at J, with 13 bases between. The germline V gene encodes CDR1 MDHEN and CDR2 SYDVKM.

CDR3 sequence: CASSFNPGLEQYF. The CDR3 DNA reads TGTGCCAGCAGTTTCAATCCGGGTTTAGAGCAGTACTTC. This chain links TRBV28 with TRBJ2-7; no definite D call. Germline V CDR1 and CDR2: MDHEN, SYDVKM. The CDR3 runs 13 residues. Trimming left V 3 bases short and J 7 bases short, with 13 bases between.

The CDR3 reads CASSTPGVQETQYF. As DNA, the CDR3 is TGTGCCAGCAGTACGCCGGGGGTCCAAGAGACCCAGTACTTC. This sequence joins TRBV28 and TRBJ2-5; the D gene is possibly TRBD2 (6 bases). The V end lost 5 bases, the J end lost 1 base, and 11 bases lay between the germline ends. Germline-derived CDR1 and CDR2 are MDHEN and SYDVKM. The CDR3 has 14 residues.

The DNA for the CDR3 is TGTGCCAGTAGTATGACCAGGGGAGTCTATGGCTACACCTTC. Protein: CASSMTRGVYGYTF. J is TRBJ1-2 and V is TRBV19, with D possibly matching TRBD1 (6 bases). With 3 bases removed from V and 4 bases from J, the gap between germline ends came to 12 bases. Per the germline V gene, CDR1 is LNHDA and CDR2 is SQIVND (reference sequence). This CDR3 spans 14 amino acids.

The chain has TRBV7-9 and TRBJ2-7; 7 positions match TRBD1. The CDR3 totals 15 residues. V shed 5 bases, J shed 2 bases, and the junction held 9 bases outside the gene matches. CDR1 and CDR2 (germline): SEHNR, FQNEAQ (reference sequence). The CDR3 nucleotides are TGTGCCAGCAGCCCGGACAGGCTTGTGACCTACGAGCAGTACTTC. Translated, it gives CASSPDRLVTYEQYF.

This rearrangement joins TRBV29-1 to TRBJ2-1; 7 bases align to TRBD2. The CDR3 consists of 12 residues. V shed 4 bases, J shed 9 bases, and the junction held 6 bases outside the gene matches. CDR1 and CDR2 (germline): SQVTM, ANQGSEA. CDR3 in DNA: TGCAGCGTTGGGGAGGGAGGGTCTGAGCAGTTCTTC. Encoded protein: CSVGEGGSEQFF.

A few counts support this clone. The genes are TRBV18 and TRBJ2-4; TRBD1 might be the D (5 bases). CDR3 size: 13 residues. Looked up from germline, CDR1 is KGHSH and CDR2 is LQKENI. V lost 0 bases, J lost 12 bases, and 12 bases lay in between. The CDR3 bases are TGTGCCAGCTCACCACCAAACAGCGACAGTCAGTACTTC. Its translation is CASSPPNSDSQYF.

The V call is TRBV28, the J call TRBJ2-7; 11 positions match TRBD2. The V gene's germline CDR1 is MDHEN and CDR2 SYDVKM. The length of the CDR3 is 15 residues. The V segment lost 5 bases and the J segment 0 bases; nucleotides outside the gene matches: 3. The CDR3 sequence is CASSPGTSGSYEQYF. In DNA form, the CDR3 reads TGTGCCAGCAGTCCCGGGACTAGCGGCTCCTACGAGCAGTACTTC.

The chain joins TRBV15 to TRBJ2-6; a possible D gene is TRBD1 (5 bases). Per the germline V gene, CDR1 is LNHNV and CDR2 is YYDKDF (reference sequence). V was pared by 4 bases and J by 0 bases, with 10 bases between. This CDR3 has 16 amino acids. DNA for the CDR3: TGTGCCACCAGCAAGGCTACAGGCTCTGGGGCCAACGTCCTGACTTTC. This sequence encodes CATSKATGSGANVLTF.

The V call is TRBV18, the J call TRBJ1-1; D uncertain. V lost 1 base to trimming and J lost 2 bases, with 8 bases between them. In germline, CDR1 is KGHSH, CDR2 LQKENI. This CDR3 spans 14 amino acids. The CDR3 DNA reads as TGTGCCAGCTCACCACTTTCAGAAAACACTGAAGCTTTCTTT. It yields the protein CASSPLSENTEAFF.

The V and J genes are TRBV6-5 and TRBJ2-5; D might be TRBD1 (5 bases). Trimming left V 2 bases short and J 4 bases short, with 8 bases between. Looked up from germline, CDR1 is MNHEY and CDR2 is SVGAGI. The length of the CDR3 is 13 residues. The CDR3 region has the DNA TGTGCCAGCAGTTACGCAGGGCCAGAGACCCAGTACTTC. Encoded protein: CASSYAGPETQYF.

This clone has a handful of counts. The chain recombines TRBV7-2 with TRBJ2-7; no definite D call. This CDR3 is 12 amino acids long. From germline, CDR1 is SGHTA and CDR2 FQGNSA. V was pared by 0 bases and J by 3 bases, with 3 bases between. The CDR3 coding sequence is TGTGCCAGCAGCTTAGCTCTCTACGAGCAGTACTTC. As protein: CASSLALYEQYF. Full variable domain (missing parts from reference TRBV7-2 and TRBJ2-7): GAGVSQSPSNKVTEKGKDVELRCDPISGHTALYWYRQSLGQGLEFLIYFQGNSAPDKSGLPSDRFSAERTGGSVSTLTIQRTQQEDSAVYLCASSLALYEQYFGPGTRLTVT.

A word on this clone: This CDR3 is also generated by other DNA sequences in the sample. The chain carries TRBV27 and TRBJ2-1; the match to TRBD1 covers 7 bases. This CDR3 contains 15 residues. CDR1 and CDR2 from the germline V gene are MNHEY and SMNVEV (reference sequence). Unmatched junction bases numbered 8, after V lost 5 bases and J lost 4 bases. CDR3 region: CASSETGFRYNEQFF. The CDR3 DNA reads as TGTGCCAGCAGTGAGACAGGGTTTAGGTACAATGAGCAGTTCTTC.

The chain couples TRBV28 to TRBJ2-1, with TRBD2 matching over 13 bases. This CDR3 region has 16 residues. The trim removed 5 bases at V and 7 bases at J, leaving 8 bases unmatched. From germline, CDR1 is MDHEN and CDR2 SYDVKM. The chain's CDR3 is CASSQQLAGGNNEQFF. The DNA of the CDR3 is TGTGCCAGCAGTCAACAACTAGCGGGGGGGAATAATGAGCAGTTCTTC.

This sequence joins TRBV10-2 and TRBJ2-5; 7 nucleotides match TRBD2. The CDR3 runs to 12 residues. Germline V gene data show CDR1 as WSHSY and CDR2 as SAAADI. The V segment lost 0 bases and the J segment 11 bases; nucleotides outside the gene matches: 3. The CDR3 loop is CASSESGRAQYF. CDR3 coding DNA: TGCGCCAGCAGTGAGTCGGGGAGGGCTCAGTACTTC.

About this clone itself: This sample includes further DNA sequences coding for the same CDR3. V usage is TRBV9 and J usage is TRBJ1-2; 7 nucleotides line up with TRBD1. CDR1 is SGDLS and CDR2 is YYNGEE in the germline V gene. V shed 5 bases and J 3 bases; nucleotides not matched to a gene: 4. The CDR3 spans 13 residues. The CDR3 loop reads CASSEGTDYGYTF. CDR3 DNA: TGTGCCAGCAGTGAGGGGACAGACTATGGCTACACCTTC. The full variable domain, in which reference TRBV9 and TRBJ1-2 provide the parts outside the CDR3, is DSGVTQTPKHLITATGQRVTLRCSPRSGDLSVYWYQQSLDQGLQFLIQYYNGEERAKGNILERFSAQQFPDLHSELNLSSLELGDSALYFCASSEGTDYGYTFGSGTRLTVV.

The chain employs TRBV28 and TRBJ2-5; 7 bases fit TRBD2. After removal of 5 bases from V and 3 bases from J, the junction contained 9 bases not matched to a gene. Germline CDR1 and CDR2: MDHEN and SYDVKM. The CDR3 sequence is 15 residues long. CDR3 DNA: TGTGCCAGCAGTCTCTTCGCGGGAGATAAAGAGACCCAGTACTTC. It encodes CASSLFAGDKETQYF.

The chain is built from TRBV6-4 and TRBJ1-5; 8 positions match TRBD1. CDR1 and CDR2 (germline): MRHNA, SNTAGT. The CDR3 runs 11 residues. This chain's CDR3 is CDRGAVQPQHF. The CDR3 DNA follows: TGTGACAGGGGGGCTGTTCAGCCCCAGCATTTT.

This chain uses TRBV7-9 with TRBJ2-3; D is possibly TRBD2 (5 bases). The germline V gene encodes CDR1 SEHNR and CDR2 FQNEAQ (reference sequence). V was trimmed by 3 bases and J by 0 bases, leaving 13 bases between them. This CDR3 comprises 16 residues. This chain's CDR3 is CASSFLSGPSTDTQYF. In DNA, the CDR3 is TGTGCCAGCAGCTTTTTAAGCGGTCCTAGCACAGATACGCAGTATTTT. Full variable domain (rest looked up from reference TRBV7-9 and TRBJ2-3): DTGVSQNPRHKITKRGQNVTFRCDPISEHNRLYWYRQTLGQGPEFLTYFQNEAQLEKSRLLSDRFSAERPKGSFSTLEIQRTEQGDSAMYLCASSFLSGPSTDTQYFGPGTRLTVL.